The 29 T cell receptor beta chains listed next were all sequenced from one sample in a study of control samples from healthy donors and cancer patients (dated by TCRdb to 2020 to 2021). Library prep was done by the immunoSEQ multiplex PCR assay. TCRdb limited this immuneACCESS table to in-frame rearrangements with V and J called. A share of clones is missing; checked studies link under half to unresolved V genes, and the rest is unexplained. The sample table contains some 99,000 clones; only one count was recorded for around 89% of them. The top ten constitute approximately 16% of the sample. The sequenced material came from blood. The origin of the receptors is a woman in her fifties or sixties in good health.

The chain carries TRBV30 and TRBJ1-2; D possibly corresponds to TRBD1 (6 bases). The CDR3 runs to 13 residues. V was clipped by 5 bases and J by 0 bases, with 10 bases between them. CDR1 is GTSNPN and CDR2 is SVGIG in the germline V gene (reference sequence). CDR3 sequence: CAWGGAANYGYTF. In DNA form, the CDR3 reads TGTGCCTGGGGGGGGGCAGCTAACTATGGCTACACCTTC.

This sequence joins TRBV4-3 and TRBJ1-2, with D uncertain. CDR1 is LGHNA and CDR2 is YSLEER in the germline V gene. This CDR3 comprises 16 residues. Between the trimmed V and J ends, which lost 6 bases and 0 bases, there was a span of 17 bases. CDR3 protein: CASSPTPVSANYGYTF. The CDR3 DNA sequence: TGCGCCAGCAGTCCCACCCCGGTCTCAGCTAACTATGGCTACACCTTC.

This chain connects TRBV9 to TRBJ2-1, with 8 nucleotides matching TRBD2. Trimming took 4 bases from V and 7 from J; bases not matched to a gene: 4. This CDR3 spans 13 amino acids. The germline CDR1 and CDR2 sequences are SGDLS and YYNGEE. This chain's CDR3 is CASSISGTNEQFF. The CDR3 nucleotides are TGTGCCAGCAGCATTAGCGGGACGAATGAGCAGTTCTTC.

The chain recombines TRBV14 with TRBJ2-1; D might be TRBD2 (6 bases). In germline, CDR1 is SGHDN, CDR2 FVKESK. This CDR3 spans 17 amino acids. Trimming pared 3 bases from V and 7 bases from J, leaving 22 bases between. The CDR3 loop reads CASSHLLTGTRGNEQFF. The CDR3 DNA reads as TGTGCCAGCAGCCACCTCTTAACCGGGACCCGGGGGAATGAGCAGTTCTTC.

CDR3 DNA: TGTGCCACCAGCAGAGCCCTACAGGGGTGGACTGAAGCTTTCTTT. This sequence encodes CATSRALQGWTEAFF. The rearrangement links TRBV15 to TRBJ1-1, with 7 nucleotides matching TRBD1. Germline V CDR1 and CDR2: LNHNV, YYDKDF (reference sequence). V lost 1 base, J lost 5 bases, and 7 bases stayed unmatched. This CDR3 has 15 amino acids.

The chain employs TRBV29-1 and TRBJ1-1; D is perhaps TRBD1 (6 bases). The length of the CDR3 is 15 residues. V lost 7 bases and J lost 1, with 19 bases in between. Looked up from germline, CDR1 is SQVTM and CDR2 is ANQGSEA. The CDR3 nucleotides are TGCAGCGCCAGTAGGGGGGGGAGACAGAACACTGAAGCTTTCTTT. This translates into CSASRGGRQNTEAFF.

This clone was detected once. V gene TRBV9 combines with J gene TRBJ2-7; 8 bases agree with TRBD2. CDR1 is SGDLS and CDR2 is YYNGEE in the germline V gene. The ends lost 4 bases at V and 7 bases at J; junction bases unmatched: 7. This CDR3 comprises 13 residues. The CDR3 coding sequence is TGTGCCAGCAGCCCCGGCGGGGGGTGGGAGCAGTACTTC. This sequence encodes CASSPGGGWEQYF.

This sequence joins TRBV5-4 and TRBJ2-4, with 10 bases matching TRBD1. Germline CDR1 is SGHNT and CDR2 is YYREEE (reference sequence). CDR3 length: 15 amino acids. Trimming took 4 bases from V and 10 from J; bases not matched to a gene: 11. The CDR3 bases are TGTGCCAGCAGCCGGACAGGGGGTTATGGGCTGATTCAGTACTTC. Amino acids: CASSRTGGYGLIQYF.

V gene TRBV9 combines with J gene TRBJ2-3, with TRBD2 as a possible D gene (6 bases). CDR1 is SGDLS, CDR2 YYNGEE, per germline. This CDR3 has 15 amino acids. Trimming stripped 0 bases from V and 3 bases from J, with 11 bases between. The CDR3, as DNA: TGTGCCAGCAGCGTAGATGGGACTGCGACAGATACGCAGTATTTT. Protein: CASSVDGTATDTQYF. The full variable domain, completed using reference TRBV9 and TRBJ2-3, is DSGVTQTPKHLITATGQRVTLRCSPRSGDLSVYWYQQSLDQGLQFLIQYYNGEERAKGNILERFSAQQFPDLHSELNLSSLELGDSALYFCASSVDGTATDTQYFGPGTRLTVL.

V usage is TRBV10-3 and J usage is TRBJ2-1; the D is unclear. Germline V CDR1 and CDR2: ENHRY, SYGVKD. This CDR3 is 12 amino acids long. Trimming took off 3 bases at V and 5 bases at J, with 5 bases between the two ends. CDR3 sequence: CAISEGNNEQFF. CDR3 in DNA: TGTGCCATCAGTGAAGGGAACAATGAGCAGTTCTTC.

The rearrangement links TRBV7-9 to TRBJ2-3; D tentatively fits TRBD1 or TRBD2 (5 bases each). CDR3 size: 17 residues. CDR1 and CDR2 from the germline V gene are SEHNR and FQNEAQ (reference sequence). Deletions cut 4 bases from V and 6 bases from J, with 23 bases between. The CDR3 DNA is TGTGCCAGCAGCTCCCCCCGGCAGGGCAAGCGGTCGGATACGCAGTATTTT. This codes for CASSSPRQGKRSDTQYF. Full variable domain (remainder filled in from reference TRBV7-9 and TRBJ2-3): DTGVSQNPRHKITKRGQNVTFRCDPISEHNRLYWYRQTLGQGPEFLTYFQNEAQLEKSRLLSDRFSAERPKGSFSTLEIQRTEQGDSAMYLCASSSPRQGKRSDTQYFGPGTRLTVL.

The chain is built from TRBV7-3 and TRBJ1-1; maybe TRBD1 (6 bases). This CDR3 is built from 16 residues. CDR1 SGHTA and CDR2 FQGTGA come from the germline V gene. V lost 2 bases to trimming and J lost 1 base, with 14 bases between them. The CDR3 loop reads CASSLQGPPGNTEAFF. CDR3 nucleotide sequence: TGTGCCAGCAGCTTACAGGGGCCCCCAGGGAACACTGAAGCTTTCTTT.

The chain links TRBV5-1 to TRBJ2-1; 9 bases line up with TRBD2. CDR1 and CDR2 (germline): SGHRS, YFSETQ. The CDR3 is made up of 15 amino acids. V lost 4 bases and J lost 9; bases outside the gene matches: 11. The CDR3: CASSAPSGAAGEQFF. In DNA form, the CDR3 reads TGCGCCAGCAGCGCCCCTAGCGGGGCCGCGGGTGAGCAGTTCTTC.

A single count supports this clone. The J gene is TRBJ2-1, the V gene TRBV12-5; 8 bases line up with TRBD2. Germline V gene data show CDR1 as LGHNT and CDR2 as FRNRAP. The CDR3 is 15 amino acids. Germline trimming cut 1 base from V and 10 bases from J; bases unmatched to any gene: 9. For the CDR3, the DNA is TGTGCTAGTGGTTTGGCAAAAGCCGGGACTAGGGAGCAGTTCTTC. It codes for CASGLAKAGTREQFF. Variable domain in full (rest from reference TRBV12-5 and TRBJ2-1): DARVTQTPRHKVTEMGQEVTMRCQPILGHNTVFWYRQTMMQGLELLAYFRNRAPLDDSGMPKDRFSAEMPDATLATLKIQPSEPRDSAVYFCASGLAKAGTREQFFGPGTRLTVL.

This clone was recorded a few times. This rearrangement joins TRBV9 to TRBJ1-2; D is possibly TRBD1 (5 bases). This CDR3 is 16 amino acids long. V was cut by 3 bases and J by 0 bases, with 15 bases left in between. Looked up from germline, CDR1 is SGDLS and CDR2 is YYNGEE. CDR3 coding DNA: TGTGCCAGCAGCGCCACGGGTGGCAGGGCTAACTATGGCTACACCTTC. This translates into CASSATGGRANYGYTF.

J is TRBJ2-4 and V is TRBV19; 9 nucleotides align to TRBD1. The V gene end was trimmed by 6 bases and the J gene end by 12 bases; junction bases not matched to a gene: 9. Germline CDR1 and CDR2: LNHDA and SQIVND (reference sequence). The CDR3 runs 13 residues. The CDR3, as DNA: TGTGCCAGTAGGATCGACAGGGGGTTACGTCAGTACTTC. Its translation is CASRIDRGLRQYF.

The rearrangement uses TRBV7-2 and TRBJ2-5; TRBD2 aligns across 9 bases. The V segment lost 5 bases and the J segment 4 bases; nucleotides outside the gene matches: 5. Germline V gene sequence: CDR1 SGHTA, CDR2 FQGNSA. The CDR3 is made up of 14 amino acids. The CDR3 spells CASSLGTSIETQYF. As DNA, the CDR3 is TGTGCCAGCAGCCTCGGGACTAGCATAGAGACCCAGTACTTC.

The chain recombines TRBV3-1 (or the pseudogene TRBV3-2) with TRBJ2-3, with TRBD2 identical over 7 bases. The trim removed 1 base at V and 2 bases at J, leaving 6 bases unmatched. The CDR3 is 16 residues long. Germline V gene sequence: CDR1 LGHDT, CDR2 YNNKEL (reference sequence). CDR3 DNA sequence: TGTGCCAGCAGCCAAGCGGGGGGAAAGTACACAGATACGCAGTATTTT. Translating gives CASSQAGGKYTDTQYF.

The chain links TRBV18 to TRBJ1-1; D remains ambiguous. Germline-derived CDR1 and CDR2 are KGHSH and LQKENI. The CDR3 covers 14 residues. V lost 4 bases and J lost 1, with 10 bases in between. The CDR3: CASSQAHANTEAFF. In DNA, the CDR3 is TGTGCCAGCTCACAGGCACATGCGAACACTGAAGCTTTCTTT.

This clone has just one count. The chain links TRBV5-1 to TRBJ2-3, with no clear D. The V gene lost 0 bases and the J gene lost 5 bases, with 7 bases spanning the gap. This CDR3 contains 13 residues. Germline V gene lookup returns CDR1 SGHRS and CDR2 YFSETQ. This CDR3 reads CASSLDRIDTQYF. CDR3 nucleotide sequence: TGCGCCAGCAGCTTGGATAGGATAGATACGCAGTATTTT.

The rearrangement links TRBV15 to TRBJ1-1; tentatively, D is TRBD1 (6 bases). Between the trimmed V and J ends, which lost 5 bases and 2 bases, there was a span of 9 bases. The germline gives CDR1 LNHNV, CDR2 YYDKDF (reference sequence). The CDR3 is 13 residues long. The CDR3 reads CATSWDTNTEAFF. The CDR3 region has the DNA TGTGCCACCAGCTGGGACACCAACACTGAAGCTTTCTTT.

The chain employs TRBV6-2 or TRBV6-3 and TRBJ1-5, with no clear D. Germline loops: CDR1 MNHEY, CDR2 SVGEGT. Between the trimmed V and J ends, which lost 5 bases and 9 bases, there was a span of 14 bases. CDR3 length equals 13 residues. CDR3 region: CASSAPPSRPQHF. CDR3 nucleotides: TGTGCCAGCAGTGCCCCCCCATCCCGGCCCCAGCATTTT.

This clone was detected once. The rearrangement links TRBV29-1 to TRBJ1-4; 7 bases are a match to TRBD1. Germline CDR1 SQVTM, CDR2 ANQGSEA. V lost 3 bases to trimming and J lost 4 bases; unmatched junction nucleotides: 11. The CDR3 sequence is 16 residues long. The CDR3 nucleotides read TGCAGCGTTGATGGGGGACAGTTAGGGCTTAATGAAAAACTGTTTTTT. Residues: CSVDGGQLGLNEKLFF.

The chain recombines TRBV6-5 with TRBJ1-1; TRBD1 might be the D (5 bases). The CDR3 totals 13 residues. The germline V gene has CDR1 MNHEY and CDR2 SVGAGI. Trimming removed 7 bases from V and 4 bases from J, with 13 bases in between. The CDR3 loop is CASNYLQVTEAFF. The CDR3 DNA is TGTGCCAGCAATTATCTACAGGTCACTGAAGCTTTCTTT.

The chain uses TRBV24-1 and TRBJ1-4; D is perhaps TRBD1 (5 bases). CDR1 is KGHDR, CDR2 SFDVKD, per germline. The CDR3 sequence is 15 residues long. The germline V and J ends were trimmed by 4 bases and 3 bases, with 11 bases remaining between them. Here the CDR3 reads CATSDRAGPNEKLFF. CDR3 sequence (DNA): TGTGCCACCAGTGACAGGGCAGGGCCTAATGAAAAACTGTTTTTT.

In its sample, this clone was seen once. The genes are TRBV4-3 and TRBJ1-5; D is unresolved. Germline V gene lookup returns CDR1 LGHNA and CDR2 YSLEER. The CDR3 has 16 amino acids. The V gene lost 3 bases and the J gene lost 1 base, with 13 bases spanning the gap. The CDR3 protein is CASSHSPDGSNQPQHF. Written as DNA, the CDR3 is TGCGCCAGCAGCCACTCACCAGACGGGAGCAATCAGCCCCAGCATTTT.

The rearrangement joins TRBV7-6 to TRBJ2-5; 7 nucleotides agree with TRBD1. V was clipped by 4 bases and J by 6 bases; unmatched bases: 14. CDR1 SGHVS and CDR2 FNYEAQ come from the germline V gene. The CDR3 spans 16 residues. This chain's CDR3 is CASSSLGQGVGKTQYF. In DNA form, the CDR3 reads TGTGCCAGCAGCTCCCTTGGGCAGGGGGTTGGAAAGACCCAGTACTTC.

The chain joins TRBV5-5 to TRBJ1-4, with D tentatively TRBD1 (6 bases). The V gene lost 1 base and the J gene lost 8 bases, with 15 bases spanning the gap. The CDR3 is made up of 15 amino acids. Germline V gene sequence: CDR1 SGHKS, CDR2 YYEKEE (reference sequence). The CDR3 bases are TGTGCCAGCAGCTTGAATTTGCAAGGGGGGGAAAAACTGTTTTTT. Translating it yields CASSLNLQGGEKLFF. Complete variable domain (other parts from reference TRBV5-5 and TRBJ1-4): DAGVTQSPTHLIKTRGQQVTLRCSPISGHKSVSWYQQVLGQGPQFIFQYYEKEERGRGNFPDRFSARQFPNYSSELNVNALLLGDSALYLCASSLNLQGGEKLFFGSGTQLSVL.

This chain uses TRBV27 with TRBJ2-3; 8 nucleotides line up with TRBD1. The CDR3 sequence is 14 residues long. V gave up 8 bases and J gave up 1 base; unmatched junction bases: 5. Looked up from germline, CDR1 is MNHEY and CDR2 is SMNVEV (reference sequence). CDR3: CASWKDRGTDTQYF. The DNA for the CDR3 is TGTGCCAGCTGGAAGGACAGGGGCACAGATACGCAGTATTTT.